Detailed here is one T cell receptor beta chain. It has no known antigen specificity. There are no base qualities to consult, and no much larger clone falls within one base. The time point label, as the study defines it: baseline before first vaccination. Samples from vaccinated people were obtained from the UK trials COV001 and COV002, which included a single-blind randomized controlled phase 2/3 trial of AZD1222 (ChAdOx1 nCoV-19) in healthy adults. Trial participant PBMC samples were collected at day 0 and day 28 after the second dose for TCRbeta chain sequencing. The CDR3 regions of human TCRbeta chains were analyzed by immunosequencing. Per the original workflow: Repertoire TCRs were matched against a reference library of SARS-CoV-2-specific TCRs generated with the MIRA antigen-specificity platform. Breadth was defined as the fraction of unique TCRs that were SARS-CoV-2-associated. Depth was defined as the fraction of total T cells that were SARS-CoV-2-associated. Using the MIRA data, each spike-specific TCR was assigned both to the spike region to which the TCR was reactive and to a CD4 or CD8 class. Log10-transformed breadth and depth values were compared by one-way ANOVA with Sidak's multiple comparisons tests. TCRdb obtained this table from immuneACCESS and retained in-frame rearrangements with V and J assigned. These tables miss some clones; where compared with another copy, unresolved V genes account for less than half of the shortfall, and the remainder is unexplained. From that table come the V and J calls and clone size; the DNA was used to work out D and trimming. This sample lists about 150,000 clones; 88% were detected once. The ten largest clones add up to 2.5% to 4% of the sample.

The source of the sample is a study of T cell responses to AZD1222 COVID-19 vaccine (dated by TCRdb to about 2021). At the level of the whole study: AZD1222 recipients given second doses at about 4 weeks or at about 12 weeks were pooled, since spike-specific TCR depth and breadth were not found to differ between the two schedules. Enrollment into the trials was organized by age into subgroups of 18-55, 56-69 and 70-plus years, and those subgroups contained approximately 150, 30 and 60 TCR-sequenced participants, respectively. A total of under 250 trial participants underwent TCR sequencing, of whom roughly 210 had received two doses of AZD1222 and 26 had received two doses of the MenACWY control vaccine. The study at large found these results: Epitopes outside the regions mutated in the B.1.351 and B.1.1.7 variants were reportedly recognized by nearly half of the unique spike-specific TCRs. Participants were mostly white British, with more females than males. The authors suggested clonal diversity may have been underestimated. Because no day 14 peak-response samples were available, repertoires were characterized only after the peak T cell response. CD4 TCRs associated with the vaccine covered the entire spike protein, and the dominant responses were in regions 160-218 and 743-854. In the small 56-69-year group, the increase in depth fell short of significance, most likely because of low power. Spike-specific TCR breadth and depth rose significantly after two AZD1222 doses compared with day 0 and with MenACWY recipients. Conclusions about previously exposed vaccinees are limited, since just six AZD1222 recipients were seropositive for SARS-CoV-2 at baseline.

Trimming accounts for 4 bases at V and 3 bases at J, while the number of junction bases matched to no gene is 9. CDR1 and CDR2 are drawn from the germline V gene: KGHSH, LQKENI. From the cysteine up to the phenylalanine, the CDR3 has a length of 15 residues. The retained sequence is limited to the CDR3, 45 bases, with the frame set at the first base. Sequenced material: peripheral blood, taken on day 0 of AZD1222 vaccination. The chain joins TRBV18 to TRBJ2-7, and TRBD1 aligns with 7 junction nucleotides. The source of this sequence is an adult in good health. The nucleotide sequence is given as TGTGCCAGCTCACTAGACAGGGTAGGGAGCTACGAGCAGTACTTC. Protein translation: CASSLDRVGSYEQYF.